The subject of this entry is one T cell receptor beta chain. What antigen it recognizes has not been identified. No base qualities exist here, and no much larger clone lies one base off it. Collaborating institutions collected whole blood in K2EDTA tubes following their own protocols. For TCRbeta analysis, collaborators shipped samples in one of three forms: frozen whole blood, isolated PBMCs, or DNA extracted from either of those sample types. TCRbeta CDR3 regions were amplified from genomic DNA by means of the immunoSEQ Assay, a bias-controlled multiplex PCR. The authors processed their data as follows. The number of nucleated cells in each sample was estimated from the amplification of reference gene primers within the assay. To quantify the absolute abundance of each unique TCRbeta CDR3 rearrangement, sequence reads were collapsed and filtered. Productive Simpson clonality was computed per sample as the square root of Simpson's diversity index over productive rearrangements. TCRdb re-hosts the immuneACCESS table, in-frame sequences only. Its copies lack some clones; in the studies checked, an unresolved V gene accounts for under half of them, and the cause for the rest is not known. V and J calls and clone size are as listed in that table; D and trimming were resolved from the DNA. The sample table lists under 95,000 clones, around 90% of them with a count of one. Together, the top ten hold around 6.7% of the sample.

The record originates from a study of blood T cell repertoires in COVID-19 (dated by TCRdb to 2020 to 2022). Regarding the study in general: Samples covering the acute and convalescent phases of COVID-19 were provided by collaborators in the United States, Italy and Spain. Subjects who had been exposed to COVID-19, were actively infected with it, or had recovered from it provided the deeply sampled blood TCRbeta repertoires that made up the dataset. The repertoires were released in a freely available public database intended as a resource for research on the immune response to SARS-CoV-2. The material from the prospective study consisted of cDNA or gDNA derived from T cells, B-cell-depleted T cells, or PBMCs. Where HLA class I and class II types were available, the types were taken from metadata supplied by the sample provider, not from assay-based typing. Sample metadata almost always included a de-identified subject ID, COVID-19 status, age in years and sex. The samples were drawn from two sources: the first 160 participants of the ongoing ImmuneRACE study, and over 950 subjects contributed by 6 global collaborators.

V lost 4 bases and J lost 6 bases, and the count of bases not matched to a germline gene is 7. The germline V gene encodes CDR1 SGHTA and CDR2 FQGNSA. Measured from the cysteine to the phenylalanine, the CDR3 is 14 residues long. Kept here is only the CDR3 DNA, which spans 42 bases and is read in frame from base 1. Broader findings and caveats from the paper: The quantity of clinical and demographic metadata differed by source and by participant and was supplied without curation.

The sample comprised peripheral blood. The rearranged segments are TRBV7-2 and TRBJ2-7; TRBD1 matches 9 bases in the middle. This clonotype was obtained from a woman in her 50s with acute or convalescent COVID-19. The DNA reads as follows: TGTGCCAGCAGCTCCCGGACAGGGGAACGCGAGCAGTACTTC. Its amino acids are CASSSRTGEREQYF.